One and the same sample provided the 5 T cell receptor beta chains below, sequenced in a study of multiple sclerosis patients with progressive multifocal leukoencephalopathy. Libraries were prepared by immunoSEQ multiplex PCR; TCRdb keeps only in-frame clonotypes and omits some of them. This sample has 30,000 or so clones; around nine tenths occur once, and the top ten carry roughly 1.5%. Time point defined: before natalizumab initiation. The sample comprised PBMCs. The source of these receptors is a human donor with multiple sclerosis.

This clone was observed a single time. The rearrangement uses TRBV4-3 and TRBJ1-2; no definite D call. The germline V and J ends were trimmed by 1 base and 8 bases, with 23 bases remaining between them. The CDR3 is made up of 17 amino acids. Germline lookup yields CDR1 LGHNA and CDR2 YSLEER. CDR3 region: CASSQGSDGGARSGYTF. The CDR3 DNA follows: TGCGCCAGCAGCCAAGGATCCGACGGTGGCGCCCGGAGCGGCTACACCTTC.

This chain links TRBV6-5 with TRBJ2-1; 7 bases agree with TRBD2. V dropped 4 bases and J dropped 6; count of bases not matched to a gene: 9. The length of the CDR3 is 15 residues. Germline CDR1 and CDR2: MNHEY and SVGAGI. As DNA, the CDR3 is TGTGCCAGCAGTTGGGGGGGTCCGCGGGCCAATGAGCAGTTCTTC. This gives the protein CASSWGGPRANEQFF.

The CDR3 spells CASSWTSDYNEQFF. The CDR3 region has the DNA TGTGCCAGCTCATGGACTAGCGACTACAATGAGCAGTTCTTC. The chain joins TRBV18 to TRBJ2-1; 9 bases are shared with TRBD2. V was clipped by 5 bases and J by 3 bases; unmatched bases: 2. Germline-derived CDR1 and CDR2 are KGHSH and LQKENI. There are 14 residues in the CDR3.

The chain links TRBV7-9 to TRBJ1-1; 7 bases agree with TRBD1. From germline, CDR1 is SEHNR and CDR2 FQNEAQ (reference sequence). The CDR3 consists of 14 residues. V shed 3 bases, J shed 6 bases, and the junction held 7 bases outside the gene matches. The CDR3 sequence: CASSFGQGVSEAFF. CDR3 nucleotide sequence: TGTGCCAGCAGCTTCGGGCAGGGGGTCTCTGAAGCTTTCTTT.

J is TRBJ1-5 and V is TRBV7-8; the D gene is possibly TRBD1 (5 bases). This CDR3 comprises 16 residues. Trimming shortened V by 5 bases and J by 6 bases, and 20 bases separated the two germline ends. Germline V gives CDR1 SGHVS, CDR2 FQNEAQ. The CDR3 loop is CASSPGTPGGGQPQHF. CDR3 sequence (DNA): TGTGCCAGCAGCCCCGGCACACCGGGGGGGGGTCAGCCCCAGCATTTT.